Listed below are T cell receptor beta chains from one sample, sequenced in a study of blood T cell repertoires in COVID-19. Sequencing was performed with immunoSEQ multiplex PCR; in TCRdb, only in-frame clones are kept and a portion is missing. The sample includes about 260,000 clones, approximately 91% of them seen just once. The sequencing input was peripheral blood. All receptors derive from a human donor in a cohort sampled during active COVID-19. Each CDR3 is given with its conserved first and last residue. Fields, in order: D gene, CDR3 length, clone size, J gene, V gene, CDR3 DNA, CDR3 protein. A D gene is named only where the DNA matches it firmly. Clone size is given for some rows only: seen once, a few or many times, or a class if the clone is expanded.

d_call: .; cdr3_length: 14; clone_size: .; j_call: TRBJ2-7; v_call: TRBV9; cdr3_nt: TGTGCCAGCAGCGTAGCAACGGTCCCCTACGAGCAGTACTTC; cdr3_aa: CASSVATVPYEQYF
d_call: TRBD1; cdr3_length: 13; clone_size: .; j_call: TRBJ1-4; v_call: TRBV24-1; cdr3_nt: TGTGCCACCAGTGACAGGGGGAATGAAAAACTGTTTTTT; cdr3_aa: CATSDRGNEKLFF
d_call: TRBD2; cdr3_length: 15; clone_size: .; j_call: TRBJ2-3; v_call: TRBV6-5; cdr3_nt: TGTGCCAGCAGTACACTAGCGGGAACCCTGGGTACGCAGTATTTT; cdr3_aa: CASSTLAGTLGTQYF
d_call: .; cdr3_length: 16; clone_size: .; j_call: TRBJ1-3; v_call: TRBV19; cdr3_nt: TGTGCCAGCCGGAACAGGACGGCCGGAATGGGAAACACCATATATTTT; cdr3_aa: CASRNRTAGMGNTIYF
d_call: .; cdr3_length: 11; clone_size: .; j_call: TRBJ2-7; v_call: TRBV30; cdr3_nt: TGTGCCTGGACTCGGGTGGACGAGCAGTACTTC; cdr3_aa: CAWTRVDEQYF
d_call: TRBD2; cdr3_length: 24; clone_size: once; j_call: TRBJ2-7; v_call: TRBV24-1; cdr3_nt: TGTGCCACCAGTGATTGGACAGACAGAATACCCCGGGGGCCGGCTAGCGGGAGAAGCTACGAGCAGTACTTC; cdr3_aa: CATSDWTDRIPRGPASGRSYEQYF
d_call: TRBD1; cdr3_length: 15; clone_size: .; j_call: TRBJ2-5; v_call: TRBV10-3; cdr3_nt: TGTGCCATCAGCAGGGACAGGGGACTTCAAGAGACCCAGTACTTC; cdr3_aa: CAISRDRGLQETQYF
d_call: TRBD1; cdr3_length: 15; clone_size: .; j_call: TRBJ2-7; v_call: TRBV19; cdr3_nt: TGTGCCAGTAGCCGCGGACAGGGGGCTCCCTACGAGCAGTACTTC; cdr3_aa: CASSRGQGAPYEQYF
d_call: .; cdr3_length: 14; clone_size: few; j_call: TRBJ2-1; v_call: TRBV7-2; cdr3_nt: TGTGCCAGCAGCTTAGCGGGAGCTCACAATGAGCAGTTCTTC; cdr3_aa: CASSLAGAHNEQFF
d_call: TRBD1; cdr3_length: 13; clone_size: .; j_call: TRBJ1-1; v_call: TRBV19; cdr3_nt: TGTGCCAGTAGTGATACAGGGGGCACTGAAGCTTTCTTT; cdr3_aa: CASSDTGGTEAFF
d_call: TRBD1; cdr3_length: 14; clone_size: few; j_call: TRBJ1-1; v_call: TRBV29-1; cdr3_nt: TGCAGCGCCGGACAGGGCTTTTGGGACACTGAAGCTTTCTTT; cdr3_aa: CSAGQGFWDTEAFF
d_call: .; cdr3_length: 14; clone_size: .; j_call: TRBJ2-2; v_call: TRBV7-3; cdr3_nt: TGTGCCAGCAGCTTAAACAGGAACACCGGGGAGCTGTTTTTT; cdr3_aa: CASSLNRNTGELFF
d_call: .; cdr3_length: 11; clone_size: .; j_call: TRBJ2-7; v_call: TRBV20-1; cdr3_nt: TGCAGCCCGATTAGGGGATACGAGCAGTACTTC; cdr3_aa: CSPIRGYEQYF
d_call: TRBD2; cdr3_length: 13; clone_size: .; j_call: TRBJ2-7; v_call: TRBV12-3/TRBV12-4; cdr3_nt: TGTGCCAGCAGCCGGGGGGGCCCGTACGAGCAGTACTTC; cdr3_aa: CASSRGGPYEQYF
d_call: TRBD1; cdr3_length: 19; clone_size: .; j_call: TRBJ1-5; v_call: TRBV3-1/TRBV3-2; cdr3_nt: TGTGCCAGCAGCCAAGGTTGGACAGGGGTTGATAGAAGCAATCAGCCCCAGCATTTT; cdr3_aa: CASSQGWTGVDRSNQPQHF
d_call: .; cdr3_length: 14; clone_size: .; j_call: TRBJ2-5; v_call: TRBV5-4; cdr3_nt: TGTGCCAGCAGCTTGGGGGGCAGGGAAGAGACCCAGTACTTC; cdr3_aa: CASSLGGREETQYF
d_call: TRBD2; cdr3_length: 16; clone_size: .; j_call: TRBJ2-7; v_call: TRBV7-2; cdr3_nt: TGTGCCAGCAGCTTAAGGTCTCGGCGGGAGGGCCAAGAGCAGTACTTC; cdr3_aa: CASSLRSRREGQEQYF
d_call: TRBD1; cdr3_length: 14; clone_size: .; j_call: TRBJ2-7; v_call: TRBV18; cdr3_nt: TGTGCCAGCACGCCCGGGACAGGGGTGCGGGAGCAGTACTTC; cdr3_aa: CASTPGTGVREQYF
d_call: TRBD2; cdr3_length: 15; clone_size: few; j_call: TRBJ2-1; v_call: TRBV3-1/TRBV3-2; cdr3_nt: TGTGCCAGCAGCCTAGGGACTAGCGGGAGGAATGAGCAGTTCTTC; cdr3_aa: CASSLGTSGRNEQFF
d_call: TRBD2; cdr3_length: 15; clone_size: .; j_call: TRBJ2-7; v_call: TRBV6-5; cdr3_nt: TGTGCCAGCAGTTACGCACCCCGGGGGGGGGCAGGGCAGTACTTC; cdr3_aa: CASSYAPRGGAGQYF
d_call: TRBD2; cdr3_length: 16; clone_size: once; j_call: TRBJ2-1; v_call: TRBV10-1; cdr3_nt: TGCGCCAGCAGTGTTATGACTAGCGGGGGGGTCAATGAGCAGTTCTTC; cdr3_aa: CASSVMTSGGVNEQFF
d_call: .; cdr3_length: 12; clone_size: .; j_call: TRBJ2-7; v_call: TRBV11-2; cdr3_nt: TGTGCCAGCAGCTCCCCCGCGTACGAGCAGTACTTC; cdr3_aa: CASSSPAYEQYF
d_call: .; cdr3_length: 15; clone_size: once; j_call: TRBJ2-2; v_call: TRBV5-1; cdr3_nt: TGCGCCAGCAGCCCCCGGGAAGACAACACCGGGGAGCTGTTTTTT; cdr3_aa: CASSPREDNTGELFF
d_call: TRBD1; cdr3_length: 12; clone_size: .; j_call: TRBJ1-6; v_call: TRBV5-4; cdr3_nt: TGTGCCAGCAGCTACGGACAGGGCCCCCTCCACTTT; cdr3_aa: CASSYGQGPLHF
d_call: .; cdr3_length: 13; clone_size: once; j_call: TRBJ2-5; v_call: TRBV11-2; cdr3_nt: TGTGCCAGCAGCTTCGGGACTCTGATGGGCCAGTACTTC; cdr3_aa: CASSFGTLMGQYF
d_call: .; cdr3_length: 14; clone_size: .; j_call: TRBJ2-6; v_call: TRBV27; cdr3_nt: TGTGCCAGCAGGGAGGACGCTGGGGCCAACGTCCTGACTTTC; cdr3_aa: CASREDAGANVLTF
d_call: .; cdr3_length: 13; clone_size: .; j_call: TRBJ1-1; v_call: TRBV6-5; cdr3_nt: TGTGCCAGCGTCCACGCAGGCCCCACTGAAGCTTTCTTT; cdr3_aa: CASVHAGPTEAFF
d_call: .; cdr3_length: 16; clone_size: .; j_call: TRBJ1-5; v_call: TRBV4-1; cdr3_nt: TGCGCCAGCAGCCAAGCGGGGGGTAGGAGCAATCAGCCCCAGCATTTT; cdr3_aa: CASSQAGGRSNQPQHF
d_call: .; cdr3_length: 15; clone_size: few; j_call: TRBJ2-7; v_call: TRBV6-1; cdr3_nt: TGTGCCAGCAGTGAGGGGGCGGACCTCCCCTACGAGCAGTACTTC; cdr3_aa: CASSEGADLPYEQYF
d_call: .; cdr3_length: 15; clone_size: once; j_call: TRBJ1-2; v_call: TRBV5-1; cdr3_nt: TGCGCCAGCAGCTTTGGAACGGGAGGTAACTATGGCTACACCTTC; cdr3_aa: CASSFGTGGNYGYTF
d_call: TRBD2; cdr3_length: 15; clone_size: .; j_call: TRBJ2-7; v_call: TRBV7-2; cdr3_nt: TGTGCCGGATCTAGCGGGAGGGCCTATTCCTACGAGCAGTACTTC; cdr3_aa: CAGSSGRAYSYEQYF
d_call: .; cdr3_length: 18; clone_size: few; j_call: TRBJ1-1; v_call: TRBV11-2; cdr3_nt: TGTGCCAGCAGCTACCCTACCGGCGGGGTATCTGCGGACACTGAAGCTTTCTTT; cdr3_aa: CASSYPTGGVSADTEAFF
d_call: .; cdr3_length: 14; clone_size: .; j_call: TRBJ1-2; v_call: TRBV6-5; cdr3_nt: TGTGCCTCTTTGGTGGGGGCCGAAGCGTATGGCTACACCTTC; cdr3_aa: CASLVGAEAYGYTF
d_call: .; cdr3_length: 14; clone_size: .; j_call: TRBJ2-7; v_call: TRBV2; cdr3_nt: TGTGCCAGCGTGACTAGAATAAATCCGGACGAGCAGTACTTC; cdr3_aa: CASVTRINPDEQYF
d_call: TRBD1; cdr3_length: 14; clone_size: few; j_call: TRBJ2-1; v_call: TRBV27; cdr3_nt: TGTGCCAGCAGTATCCGGACAGGGGTAAGAGAGCAGTTCTTC; cdr3_aa: CASSIRTGVREQFF
d_call: TRBD1; cdr3_length: 16; clone_size: .; j_call: TRBJ2-7; v_call: TRBV5-6; cdr3_nt: TGTGCCAGCAGCAGACGGACAGGGTGGGACGGAGGGGAGCAGTACTTC; cdr3_aa: CASSRRTGWDGGEQYF
d_call: .; cdr3_length: 15; clone_size: .; j_call: TRBJ2-6; v_call: TRBV11-2; cdr3_nt: TGTGCCAGCAGCCTCCGGGGTGTTGGGGCCAACGTCCTGACTTTC; cdr3_aa: CASSLRGVGANVLTF
d_call: TRBD1; cdr3_length: 15; clone_size: .; j_call: TRBJ2-1; v_call: TRBV18; cdr3_nt: TGTGCCAGCTCACCCGGGACAGGGGGCTGGAATGAGCAGTTCTTC; cdr3_aa: CASSPGTGGWNEQFF
d_call: .; cdr3_length: 12; clone_size: .; j_call: TRBJ1-5; v_call: TRBV24-1; cdr3_nt: TGTGCCACCAGTGTTCCCAACGGGCCCCAGCATTTT; cdr3_aa: CATSVPNGPQHF
d_call: TRBD2; cdr3_length: 15; clone_size: .; j_call: TRBJ2-7; v_call: TRBV11-3; cdr3_nt: TGTGCCAGCAGCCGTAGGACTAGCGGGCATTACGAGCAGTACTTC; cdr3_aa: CASSRRTSGHYEQYF
d_call: TRBD1; cdr3_length: 14; clone_size: few; j_call: TRBJ1-2; v_call: TRBV19; cdr3_nt: TGTGCCAGTAGGCGGACAGGGGGTCTTTATGGCTACACCTTC; cdr3_aa: CASRRTGGLYGYTF
d_call: .; cdr3_length: 19; clone_size: .; j_call: TRBJ2-7; v_call: TRBV28; cdr3_nt: TGTGCCAGCAGTTTAACGAGCCTCTCAGACAAGCCTTTCTGGTACGAGCAGTACTTC; cdr3_aa: CASSLTSLSDKPFWYEQYF
d_call: TRBD1; cdr3_length: 12; clone_size: .; j_call: TRBJ2-5; v_call: TRBV27; cdr3_nt: TGTGCCACCACAGGGGTCCAAGAGACCCAGTACTTC; cdr3_aa: CATTGVQETQYF
d_call: .; cdr3_length: 12; clone_size: .; j_call: TRBJ1-2; v_call: TRBV27; cdr3_nt: TGTGCCAGCACCACCTGGGGGGAAGGCTACACCTTC; cdr3_aa: CASTTWGEGYTF
d_call: .; cdr3_length: 15; clone_size: .; j_call: TRBJ2-7; v_call: TRBV14; cdr3_nt: TGTGCCAGCAGCCTAGGGTGGGGGCCCTCCTACGAGCAGTACTTC; cdr3_aa: CASSLGWGPSYEQYF
d_call: .; cdr3_length: 16; clone_size: .; j_call: TRBJ1-1; v_call: TRBV5-1; cdr3_nt: TGCGCCAGCAGTCCCGGGGGTGGCGGGCTGAACACTGAAGCTTTCTTT; cdr3_aa: CASSPGGGGLNTEAFF
d_call: TRBD1; cdr3_length: 15; clone_size: .; j_call: TRBJ1-4; v_call: TRBV9; cdr3_nt: TGTGCCAGCAGCCCTTGGGACAGCTCTAATGAAAAACTGTTTTTT; cdr3_aa: CASSPWDSSNEKLFF
d_call: TRBD2; cdr3_length: 16; clone_size: .; j_call: TRBJ2-7; v_call: TRBV4-2; cdr3_nt: TGTGCCAGCAGCCGCCGACTAGCGGGAGAGGGCGACGAGCAGTACTTC; cdr3_aa: CASSRRLAGEGDEQYF
d_call: .; cdr3_length: 16; clone_size: .; j_call: TRBJ1-2; v_call: TRBV5-6; cdr3_nt: TGTGCCAGCAGCTTGGTGGCAGTGGGCCTGGCGCATGGCTACACCTTC; cdr3_aa: CASSLVAVGLAHGYTF
d_call: .; cdr3_length: 15; clone_size: .; j_call: TRBJ2-1; v_call: TRBV9; cdr3_nt: TGTGCCAGCAGCGTAAAGGGGTCACCCTACAATGAGCAGTTCTTC; cdr3_aa: CASSVKGSPYNEQFF
d_call: .; cdr3_length: 17; clone_size: .; j_call: TRBJ1-6; v_call: TRBV9; cdr3_nt: TGTGCCAGCAGCTCCCGGGAGGGGCGTGGGTCACTCACGCCCCTCCACTTT; cdr3_aa: CASSSREGRGSLTPLHF
d_call: .; cdr3_length: 14; clone_size: .; j_call: TRBJ1-2; v_call: TRBV7-2; cdr3_nt: TGTGCCAGCAGCTTATCAGGGAAGGCTAATGGCTACACCTTC; cdr3_aa: CASSLSGKANGYTF
d_call: .; cdr3_length: 14; clone_size: .; j_call: TRBJ1-1; v_call: TRBV28; cdr3_nt: TGTGCCAGCGTATTCGAAATAGAGAACACTGAAGCTTTCTTT; cdr3_aa: CASVFEIENTEAFF
d_call: TRBD1; cdr3_length: 15; clone_size: .; j_call: TRBJ2-7; v_call: TRBV28; cdr3_nt: TGTGCCAGCAGTTTGAGGGTTAGGGGGCCGTACGAGCAGTACTTC; cdr3_aa: CASSLRVRGPYEQYF